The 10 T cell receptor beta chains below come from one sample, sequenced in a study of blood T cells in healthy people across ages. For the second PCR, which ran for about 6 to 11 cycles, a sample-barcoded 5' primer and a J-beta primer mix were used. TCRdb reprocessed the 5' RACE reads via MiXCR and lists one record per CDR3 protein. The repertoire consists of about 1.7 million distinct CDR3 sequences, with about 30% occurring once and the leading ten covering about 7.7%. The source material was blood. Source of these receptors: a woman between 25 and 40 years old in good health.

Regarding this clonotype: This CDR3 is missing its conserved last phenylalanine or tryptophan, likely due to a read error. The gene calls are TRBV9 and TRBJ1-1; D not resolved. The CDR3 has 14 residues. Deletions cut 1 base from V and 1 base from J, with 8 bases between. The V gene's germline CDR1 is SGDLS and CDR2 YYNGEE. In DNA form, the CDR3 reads TGTGCCAGCAGCGTAAGGTCCCAGAACACTGAAGCTTTCCTT. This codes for CASSVRSQNTEAFL.

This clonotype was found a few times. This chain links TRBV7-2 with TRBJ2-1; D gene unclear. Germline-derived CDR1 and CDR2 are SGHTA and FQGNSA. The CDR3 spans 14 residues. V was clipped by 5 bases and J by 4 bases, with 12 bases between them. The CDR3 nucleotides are TGTGCCAGCAGCACCCGACCGAGATACAATGAGCAGTTCTTC. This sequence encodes CASSTRPRYNEQFF.

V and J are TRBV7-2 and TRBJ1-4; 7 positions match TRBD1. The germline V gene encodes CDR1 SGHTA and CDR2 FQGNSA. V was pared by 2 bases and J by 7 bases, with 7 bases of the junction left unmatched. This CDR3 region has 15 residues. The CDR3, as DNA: TGTGCCAGCAGCTTAAAGGGGGCGAAAAGTGAAAAACTGTTTTTT. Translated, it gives CASSLKGAKSEKLFF.

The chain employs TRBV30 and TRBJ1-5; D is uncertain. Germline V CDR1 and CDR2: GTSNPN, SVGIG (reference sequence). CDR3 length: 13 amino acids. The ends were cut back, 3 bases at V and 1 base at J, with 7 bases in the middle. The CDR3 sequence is CAWRQFSNQPQHF. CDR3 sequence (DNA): TGTGCCTGGAGACAATTCAGCAATCAGCCCCAGCATTTT.

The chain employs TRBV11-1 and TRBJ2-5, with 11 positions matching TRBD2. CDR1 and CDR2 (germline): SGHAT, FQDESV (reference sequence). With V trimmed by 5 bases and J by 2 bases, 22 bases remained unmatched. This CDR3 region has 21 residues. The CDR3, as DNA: TGTGCCAGCAGCGCCTCACTTAGGCATACGGGACTAGCGGCCGGTCAAGAGACCCAGTACTTC. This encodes CASSASLRHTGLAAGQETQYF.

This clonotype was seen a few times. CDR3 in amino acids: CASRFRLKANYGYTF. The CDR3 coding sequence is TGTGCCAGCAGATTTAGACTGAAAGCTAACTATGGCTACACCTTC. The rearrangement links TRBV28 to TRBJ1-2; unclear D gene. Germline V gives CDR1 MDHEN, CDR2 SYDVKM. This CDR3 is 15 amino acids long. Trimming removed 6 bases from V and 0 bases from J, with 14 bases in between.

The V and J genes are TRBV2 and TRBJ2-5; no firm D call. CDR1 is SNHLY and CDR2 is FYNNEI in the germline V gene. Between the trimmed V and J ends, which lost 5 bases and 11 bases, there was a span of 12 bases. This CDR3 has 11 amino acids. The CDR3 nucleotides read TGTGCCAGCAGTCTAGGGAATAAGCAGTACTTC. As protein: CASSLGNKQYF.

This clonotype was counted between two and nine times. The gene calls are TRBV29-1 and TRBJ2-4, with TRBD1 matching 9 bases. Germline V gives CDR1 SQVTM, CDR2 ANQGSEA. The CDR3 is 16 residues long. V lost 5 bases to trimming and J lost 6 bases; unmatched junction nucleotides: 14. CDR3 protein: CSVLDRGNVRGNIQYF. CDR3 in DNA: TGCAGCGTTCTGGACAGGGGAAATGTGCGGGGAAACATTCAGTACTTC.

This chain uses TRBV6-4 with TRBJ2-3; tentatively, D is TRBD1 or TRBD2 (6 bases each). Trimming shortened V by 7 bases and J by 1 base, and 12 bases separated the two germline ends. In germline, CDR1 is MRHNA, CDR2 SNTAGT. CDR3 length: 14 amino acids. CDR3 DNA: TGTGCCAGCAAGGGGGGTTTGGGCACAGATACGCAGTATTTT. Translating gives CASKGGLGTDTQYF.

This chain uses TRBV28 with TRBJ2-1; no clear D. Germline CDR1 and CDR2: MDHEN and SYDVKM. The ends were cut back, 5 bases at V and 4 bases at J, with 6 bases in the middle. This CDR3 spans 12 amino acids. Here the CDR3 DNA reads TGTGCCAGCAGTAACGGTTACAATGAGCAGTTCTTC. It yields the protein CASSNGYNEQFF.